Presented here are 21 T cell receptor beta chains from one specimen sequenced in a study of cytomegalovirus exposure and HLA in healthy donors. PCR was performed using 60 Vbeta and 13 Jbeta primers. The data were produced by immunoSEQ multiplex PCR, yet TCRdb's version contains in-frame clones alone and is incomplete. This sample has about 200,000 clones; 80% to 90% occur once, and the top ten carry more than 0.25%. The material sequenced was PBMCs. These TCRs come from a woman in her 30s in good health and CMV-seronegative.

The gene calls are TRBV5-4 and TRBJ2-2, with a tentative D call TRBD2 (5 bases). The CDR3 has 13 residues. V was clipped by 0 bases and J by 5 bases, with 5 bases between them. Germline CDR1 is SGHNT and CDR2 is YYREEE (reference sequence). CDR3 in amino acids: CASSLAGTGELFF. The CDR3 coding sequence is TGTGCCAGCAGCTTGGCGGGGACCGGGGAGCTGTTTTTT. Looking up the rest from reference TRBV5-4 and TRBJ2-2 gives the full variable domain: ETGVTQSPTHLIKTRGQQVTLRCSSQSGHNTVSWYQQALGQGPQFIFQYYREEENGRGNFPPRFSGLQFPNYSSELNVNALELDDSALYLCASSLAGTGELFFGEGSRLTVL.

The CDR3 loop is CASRAAGEQYF. The CDR3 DNA is TGTGCCAGCAGGGCGGCGGGCGAGCAGTACTTC. The chain recombines TRBV6-1 with TRBJ2-7, with a tentative D call TRBD2 (5 bases). Deletions cut 6 bases from V and 6 bases from J, with 9 bases between. The CDR3 has 11 amino acids. The germline CDR1 and CDR2 sequences are MNHNS and SASEGT.

The chain recombines TRBV10-1 with TRBJ2-7; D not certain. The CDR3 has 10 amino acids. Trimming pared 11 bases from V and 0 bases from J, leaving 5 bases between. Germline CDR1 reads WNHNN; CDR2 reads SYGVQD (reference sequence). The CDR3 reads CACGSYEQYF. The CDR3 region has the DNA TGCGCCTGCGGCTCCTACGAGCAGTACTTC.

DNA for the CDR3: TGTGCCAGCAGCTTGCGGACATCCCGCGAGCAGTACTTC. It translates to CASSLRTSREQYF. The chain joins TRBV5-6 to TRBJ2-7; possible D gene TRBD1, 5 bases. The CDR3 has 13 amino acids. The germline V gene has CDR1 SGHDT and CDR2 YYEEEE. V lost 1 base to trimming and J lost 6 bases, with 11 bases between them.

V usage is TRBV19 and J usage is TRBJ1-1; no firm D call. V lost 7 bases and J lost 1, with 7 bases in between. Germline V CDR1 and CDR2: LNHDA, SQIVND (reference sequence). CDR3 length equals 12 residues. The CDR3 DNA reads as TGTGCCAGTACGGGGTGGAACACTGAAGCTTTCTTT. Amino acids: CASTGWNTEAFF.

The V and J genes are TRBV2 and TRBJ1-5; no reliable D call. Trimming shortened V by 6 bases and J by 6 bases, and 15 bases separated the two germline ends. Germline lookup yields CDR1 SNHLY and CDR2 FYNNEI. The CDR3 covers 14 residues. The CDR3 reads CASRRSYVGQPQHF. Written as DNA, the CDR3 is TGTGCCAGCAGAAGGAGTTACGTGGGTCAGCCCCAGCATTTT.

V and J are TRBV5-1 and TRBJ2-3; 8 bases are shared with TRBD2. The V and J ends lost 7 bases and 0 bases, in that order; junction bases with no gene match: 4. Germline V gene sequence: CDR1 SGHRS, CDR2 YFSETQ. CDR3 length: 14 residues. As DNA, the CDR3 is TGCGCCAGCGCGATAGCGGGAAGCACAGATACGCAGTATTTT. This gives the protein CASAIAGSTDTQYF.

This chain links TRBV5-4 with TRBJ2-3; 8 bases fit TRBD2. Germline CDR1 SGHNT, CDR2 YYREEE (reference sequence). The CDR3 sequence is 15 residues long. Unmatched junction bases numbered 7, after V lost 4 bases and J lost 3 bases. The DNA for the CDR3 is TGTGCCAGCAGCGACCCCGAGCGGGGGACAGATACGCAGTATTTT. It is translated as CASSDPERGTDTQYF.

The sample holds one count of this clone. The V gene is TRBV4-1, the J gene TRBJ1-6, with 10 bases matching TRBD1. The V segment lost 3 bases and the J segment 7 bases; nucleotides outside the gene matches: 3. This CDR3 region has 15 residues. Germline CDR1 MGHRA, CDR2 YSYEKL. The chain's CDR3 is CASSQQGQGNSPLHF. CDR3 bases: TGCGCCAGCAGCCAGCAGGGACAGGGGAATTCACCCCTCCACTTT.

V gene TRBV28 combines with J gene TRBJ1-3, with D perhaps matching TRBD1 (5 bases). This CDR3 has 14 amino acids. CDR1 and CDR2 (germline): MDHEN, SYDVKM. V dropped 5 bases and J dropped 4 bases, with 12 bases sitting between them. The CDR3 loop is CASSPRVLGNTIYF. CDR3 coding DNA: TGTGCCAGCAGTCCCAGGGTGTTAGGAAACACCATATATTTT.

J is TRBJ2-2 and V is TRBV19; 10 nucleotides match TRBD2. CDR1 and CDR2 (germline): LNHDA, SQIVND (reference sequence). The CDR3 contains 16 residues. V lost 7 bases and J lost 7; bases outside the gene matches: 12. The DNA for the CDR3 is TGTGCCAGTACTCGGGCTAGCGGGAGTATGGTCGGGGAGCTGTTTTTT. Its protein product is CASTRASGSMVGELFF.

This clone appeared a single time. The J gene is TRBJ1-1, the V gene TRBV19, with D possibly being TRBD1 (5 bases). V shed 6 bases and J shed 5 bases, with 19 bases lying between them. CDR3 length equals 15 residues. In germline, CDR1 is LNHDA, CDR2 SQIVND (reference sequence). This chain's CDR3 is CASSSRQSQWTEAFF. Here the CDR3 DNA reads TGTGCCAGTAGCAGCCGACAGTCCCAGTGGACTGAAGCTTTCTTT.

This chain uses TRBV7-9 with TRBJ2-5; D unclear. CDR1 SEHNR and CDR2 FQNEAQ come from the germline V gene (reference sequence). The CDR3 is made up of 17 amino acids. V lost 0 bases and J 3 bases, leaving 17 bases between the germline ends. The CDR3: CASSLAVRIIPEETQYF. CDR3 DNA: TGTGCCAGCAGCTTAGCGGTCAGGATCATACCAGAAGAGACCCAGTACTTC.

This chain joins TRBV5-1 and TRBJ2-3; no firm D call. Trimming cost V 1 base and J 0 bases, with 9 bases left between them. Germline V gene sequence: CDR1 SGHRS, CDR2 YFSETQ. The CDR3 is made up of 15 amino acids. CDR3 bases: TGCGCCAGCAGCTTGCGACTCAGAAGCACAGATACGCAGTATTTT. Protein product: CASSLRLRSTDTQYF. The full variable domain, with the rest looked up from reference TRBV5-1 and TRBJ2-3, is KAGVTQTPRYLIKTRGQQVTLSCSPISGHRSVSWYQQTPGQGLQFLFEYFSETQRNKGNFPGRFSGRQFSNSRSEMNVSTLELGDSALYLCASSLRLRSTDTQYFGPGTRLTVL.

The rearrangement links TRBV4-1 to TRBJ2-5; TRBD1 might be the D (5 bases). The CDR3 covers 15 residues. CDR1 and CDR2 (germline): MGHRA, YSYEKL. V lost 2 bases, J lost 9 bases, and 19 bases lay in between. CDR3 sequence reads: CASSQLDRQPWAQYF. The CDR3 region has the DNA TGCGCCAGCAGCCAACTGGACCGACAGCCTTGGGCCCAGTACTTC.

The chain combines TRBV28 with TRBJ1-2, with D perhaps matching TRBD1 (6 bases). The V end was cut by 4 bases, the J end by 4 bases, with 16 bases between. CDR1 and CDR2 from the germline V gene are MDHEN and SYDVKM. This CDR3 is 15 amino acids long. CDR3 nucleotide sequence: TGTGCCAGCAGTTCGAGTGGGGGCTTGTTCTATGGCTACACCTTC. Encoded protein: CASSSSGGLFYGYTF.

The rearrangement uses TRBV28 and TRBJ2-7; possible D gene TRBD2, 5 bases. The CDR3 covers 15 residues. Germline V lookup: CDR1 MDHEN, CDR2 SYDVKM. Trimming stripped 5 bases from V and 0 bases from J, with 14 bases between. CDR3 region: CASSLPLGSSYEQYF. In DNA, the CDR3 is TGTGCCAGCAGTCTGCCCTTAGGGAGCTCCTACGAGCAGTACTTC.

The chain employs TRBV4-2 and TRBJ2-3; 10 bases match TRBD2. J lost 10 bases, V lost 1 base, and 11 bases had no gene match. This CDR3 has 16 amino acids. Germline V CDR1 and CDR2: LGHNA, YNFKEQ. The CDR3 reads CASSQVEAGGPRAQYF. CDR3 coding DNA: TGTGCCAGCAGCCAAGTGGAAGCGGGGGGGCCGCGGGCGCAGTATTTT.

The chain couples TRBV7-9 to TRBJ2-7, with 8 bases that match TRBD2. The CDR3 consists of 16 residues. The germline V gene encodes CDR1 SEHNR and CDR2 FQNEAQ (reference sequence). Trimming took 5 bases from V and 2 from J; bases not matched to a gene: 11. The CDR3 loop is CASSPLPPAGAYEQYF. The CDR3 region has the DNA TGTGCCAGCAGCCCCCTCCCCCCAGCGGGGGCCTACGAGCAGTACTTC.

The chain joins TRBV7-8 to TRBJ2-7, with TRBD1 matching 7 bases. Germline V gene lookup returns CDR1 SGHVS and CDR2 FQNEAQ. The CDR3 totals 15 residues. V was clipped by 1 base and J by 2 bases; unmatched bases: 5. The DNA for the CDR3 is TGTGCCAGCAGCTTAGAGGAACAGGGGACCTACGAGCAGTACTTC. The encoded protein is CASSLEEQGTYEQYF. Using reference TRBV7-8 and TRBJ2-7 for the parts outside the CDR3, the full variable domain is GAGVSQSPRYKVAKRGQDVALRCDPISGHVSLFWYQQALGQGPEFLTYFQNEAQLDKSGLPSDRFFAERPEGSVSTLKIQRTQQEDSAVYLCASSLEEQGTYEQYFGPGTRLTVT.

This chain joins TRBV6-5 and TRBJ2-3, with D uncertain. The CDR3 is 14 residues long. V dropped 2 bases and J dropped 0 bases, with 6 bases sitting between them. Germline V gene sequence: CDR1 MNHEY, CDR2 SVGAGI. The CDR3 spells CASSYVGSTDTQYF. In nucleotides, the CDR3 is TGTGCCAGCAGTTACGTCGGGAGCACAGATACGCAGTATTTT.